Listed below are T cell receptor beta chains from one sample, sequenced in a study of low-dose radiotherapy and immunotherapy resistance in tumors. TCRdb reprocessed the reads with MiXCR, giving one entry per CDR3 protein. The profile shows tens of thousands of distinct CDR3 sequences, less than 25% of them singletons. This material consisted of PBMCs, taken after low-dose radiotherapy plus immunotherapy. The source is a female donor with ovarian cancer. The CDR3 runs from the conserved cysteine through the conserved F or W. A D gene is named only where the DNA matches it firmly. Not all rows give a size; the values are once, few, many and, for expanded clones, a class.

D	size	V	J	DNA	CDR3
NA	many	TRBV30	TRBJ1-1	TGTGCCTGGAGTGTTGGGGGTAGCTTGGGCACTGAAGCTTTCTTT	CAWSVGGSLGTEAFF
NA	many	TRBV20-1	TRBJ1-1	TGCAGTGCTAGAGACGGGGGTAGTACGGGGACTTACACTGAAGCTTTCTTT	CSARDGGSTGTYTEAFF
TRBD1	many	TRBV11-2	TRBJ1-6	TGTGCCAGCAGCCTTAGGTGGACAGGCAGCTCCTATAATTCACCCCTCCACTTT	CASSLRWTGSSYNSPLHF
NA	NA	TRBV29-1	TRBJ2-3	TGCAGCGTTGCCAGCGGAAGCACAGATACGCAGTATTTT	CSVASGSTDTQYF
NA	many	TRBV5-6	TRBJ2-1	TGTGCCAGCAGCTTATTAAAGAGCTCCTACAATGAGCAGTTCTTC	CASSLLKSSYNEQFF
TRBD2	many	TRBV6-6	TRBJ2-7	TGTGCCAGCAGAGAACAGGGGGGGACTAGCGGAGCACCCTACGAGCAGTACTTC	CASREQGGTSGAPYEQYF
NA	many	TRBV13	TRBJ2-3	TGTGCCAGCAGCTTTCGTGGCCTGGACACAGATACGCAGTATTTT	CASSFRGLDTDTQYF
NA	medium-sized	TRBV9	TRBJ1-2	TGTGCCAGCAGCGTACCCCGGGTAGGCTACACCTTC	CASSVPRVGYTF
NA	NA	TRBV18	TRBJ1-1	TGTGCCAGCTCACTGGGCAGGGTAGGCACTGAAGCTTTCTTT	CASSLGRVGTEAFF
NA	many	TRBV29-1	TRBJ2-6	TGCAGCGTGAACCCTGACAATTCCTCTGGGGCCAACGTCCTGACTTTC	CSVNPDNSSGANVLTF
NA	many	TRBV11-2	TRBJ2-5	TGTGCCAGCAGCTTAGAAGCCAGCTTACAAGAGACCCAGTACTTC	CASSLEASLQETQYF
NA	NA	TRBV12-3/TRBV12-4	TRBJ1-2	TGTGCCAGCAGAGGGGCTAACTATGGCTACACCTTC	CASRGANYGYTF
NA	many	TRBV28	TRBJ2-1	TGTGCCAGCGGCCCGGGCTACAATGAGCAGTTCTTC	CASGPGYNEQFF
NA	many	TRBV10-3	TRBJ1-1	TGTGCCATCAGTGAGTCGACCCGGGCTGAAGCTTTCTTT	CAISESTRAEAFF
NA	many	TRBV2	TRBJ2-1	TGTGCCAGCAGACTTAGACCAGTCACCTACAATGAGCAGTTCTTC	CASRLRPVTYNEQFF
NA	many	TRBV24-1	TRBJ2-3	TGTGCCACCAGTGCTGTGGGGGGCACAGATACGCAGTATTTT	CATSAVGGTDTQYF
NA	many	TRBV7-9	TRBJ2-3	TGTGCCAGCAGCTCGGGACAAGCTAGCACAGATACGCAGTATTTT	CASSSGQASTDTQYF
TRBD2	many	TRBV20-1	TRBJ2-3	TGCAGTGCTAGAGATTGGGGCGGGGCGGGAGGCCCCGAGGATACGCAGTATTTT	CSARDWGGAGGPEDTQYF
NA	many	TRBV11-1	TRBJ2-3	TGTGCCAGCATTGGACACGCCACAGATACGCAGTATTTT	CASIGHATDTQYF
NA	many	TRBV12-5	TRBJ2-3	TGTGCTAGTGGTTTGGTATCCGGCATCGGTACGCAGTATTTT	CASGLVSGIGTQYF
TRBD1	many	TRBV28	TRBJ2-7	TGTGCCAGTAGTGAGGGGACAGGCCCTGCGAGGGGGGAGCAGTACTTC	CASSEGTGPARGEQYF
NA	many	TRBV30	TRBJ1-4	TGTGCCTGGAGTGAGGGGGTAAAACTGTTTTTT	CAWSEGVKLFF
NA	many	TRBV5-1	TRBJ1-6	TGCGCCAGCAGCCCCGCGAAGGACAGCTATAATTCACCCCTCCACTTT	CASSPAKDSYNSPLHF
NA	many	TRBV20-1	TRBJ2-1	TGCAGTGCTAAGGGTCCGGTTCTATACTCCTACAATGAGCAGTTCTTC	CSAKGPVLYSYNEQFF
NA	many	TRBV9	TRBJ2-7	TGTGCCAGCAGCCCCTCCGGACAATACTACGAGCAGTACTTC	CASSPSGQYYEQYF
TRBD1	many	TRBV30	TRBJ2-7	TGTGCCTGGACAGGGGGCCTTTACTACGAGCAGTACTTC	CAWTGGLYYEQYF
TRBD1	many	TRBV7-3	TRBJ1-1	TGTGCCAGCAGCAAACAGGGGAGGGCTGAAGCTTTCTTT	CASSKQGRAEAFF
TRBD1	few	TRBV27	TRBJ1-2	TGTGCCAGCCGGGGACAGGTTAACTATGGCTACACCTTC	CASRGQVNYGYTF
TRBD2	few	TRBV4-2	TRBJ2-3	TGTGCCAGCAGCCAAGATCCCGGGAGGAGGGGCACAGATACGCAGTATTTT	CASSQDPGRRGTDTQYF
TRBD1	many	TRBV5-1	TRBJ2-7	TGCGCCAGCAGCTGGGAATTTGGGGACAGGGGAAGGTACGAGCAGTACTTC	CASSWEFGDRGRYEQYF
NA	many	TRBV5-4	TRBJ2-7	TGTGCCAGCAGCGCGAAATCAGGGTCGCACGAGCAGTACTTC	CASSAKSGSHEQYF
TRBD1	medium-sized	TRBV6-1	TRBJ1-5	TGTGCCAGCAGACGACAGGGCCGTCAGCCCCAGCATTTT	CASRRQGRQPQHF
NA	many	TRBV15	TRBJ1-5	TGTGCCACCAGCAGAGATATCGGTCAGAATCAGCCCCAGCATTTT	CATSRDIGQNQPQHF
NA	many	TRBV6-2/TRBV6-3	TRBJ2-7	TGTGCCAGCATCATCCGGGACCTTAGCTCCTACGAGCAGTACTTC	CASIIRDLSSYEQYF
TRBD2	NA	TRBV28	TRBJ2-1	TGTGCCAGCTTCCGGGAGGGCCGCCACAATGAGCAGTTCTTC	CASFREGRHNEQFF
NA	many	TRBV5-1	TRBJ2-7	TGCGCCAGCAGTGAGATGCGGAGCTCCTACGAGCAGTACTTC	CASSEMRSSYEQYF
NA	many	TRBV20-1	TRBJ2-7	TGCAGTGCTAAAGCCCACGACAAAACCTACGAGCAGTACTTC	CSAKAHDKTYEQYF
NA	NA	TRBV29-1	TRBJ2-3	TGCAGCGTTGGGGCGTCTAGAGGCACAGATACGCAGTATTTT	CSVGASRGTDTQYF
NA	many	TRBV28	TRBJ2-1	TGTGCCAGCAGTCCCGACAGTGCTCGCAATGAGCAGTTCTTC	CASSPDSARNEQFF
NA	many	TRBV28	TRBJ2-5	TGTGCCAGCAGTTTAATCTACCCGTCTAGCCAAGAGACCCAGTACTTC	CASSLIYPSSQETQYF